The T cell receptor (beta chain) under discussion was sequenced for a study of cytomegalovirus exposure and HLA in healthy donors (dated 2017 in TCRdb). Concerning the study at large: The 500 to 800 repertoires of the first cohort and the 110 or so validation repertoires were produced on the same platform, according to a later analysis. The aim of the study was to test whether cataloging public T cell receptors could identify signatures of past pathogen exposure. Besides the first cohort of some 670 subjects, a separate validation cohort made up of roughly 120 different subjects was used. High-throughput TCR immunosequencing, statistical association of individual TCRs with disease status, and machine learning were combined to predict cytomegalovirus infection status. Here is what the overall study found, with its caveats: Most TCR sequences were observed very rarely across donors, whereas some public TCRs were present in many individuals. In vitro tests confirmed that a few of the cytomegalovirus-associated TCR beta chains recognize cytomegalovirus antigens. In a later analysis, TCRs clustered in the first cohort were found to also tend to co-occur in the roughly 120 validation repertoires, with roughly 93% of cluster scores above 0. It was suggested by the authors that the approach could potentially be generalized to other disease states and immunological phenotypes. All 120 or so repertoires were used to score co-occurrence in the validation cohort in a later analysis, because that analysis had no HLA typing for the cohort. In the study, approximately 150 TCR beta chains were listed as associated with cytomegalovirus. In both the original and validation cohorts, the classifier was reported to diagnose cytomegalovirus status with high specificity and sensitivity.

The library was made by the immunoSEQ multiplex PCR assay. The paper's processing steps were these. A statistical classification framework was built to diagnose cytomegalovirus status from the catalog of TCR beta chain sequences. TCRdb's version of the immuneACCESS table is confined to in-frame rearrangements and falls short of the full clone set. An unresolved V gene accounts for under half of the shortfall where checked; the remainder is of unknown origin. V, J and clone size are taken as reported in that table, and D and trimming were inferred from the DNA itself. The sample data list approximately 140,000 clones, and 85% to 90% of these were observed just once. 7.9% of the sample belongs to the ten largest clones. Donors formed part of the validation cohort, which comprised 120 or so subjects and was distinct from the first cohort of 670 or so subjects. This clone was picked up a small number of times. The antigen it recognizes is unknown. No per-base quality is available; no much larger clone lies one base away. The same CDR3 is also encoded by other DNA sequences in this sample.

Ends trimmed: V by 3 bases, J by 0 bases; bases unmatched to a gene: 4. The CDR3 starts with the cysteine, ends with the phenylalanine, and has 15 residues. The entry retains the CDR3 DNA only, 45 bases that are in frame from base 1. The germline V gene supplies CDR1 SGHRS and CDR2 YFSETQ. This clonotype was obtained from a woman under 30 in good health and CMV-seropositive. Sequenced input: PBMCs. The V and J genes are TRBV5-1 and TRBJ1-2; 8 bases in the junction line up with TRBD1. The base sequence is TGCGCCAGCAGCTCGACAGGGGACCCTAACTATGGCTACACCTTC. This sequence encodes CASSSTGDPNYGYTF.